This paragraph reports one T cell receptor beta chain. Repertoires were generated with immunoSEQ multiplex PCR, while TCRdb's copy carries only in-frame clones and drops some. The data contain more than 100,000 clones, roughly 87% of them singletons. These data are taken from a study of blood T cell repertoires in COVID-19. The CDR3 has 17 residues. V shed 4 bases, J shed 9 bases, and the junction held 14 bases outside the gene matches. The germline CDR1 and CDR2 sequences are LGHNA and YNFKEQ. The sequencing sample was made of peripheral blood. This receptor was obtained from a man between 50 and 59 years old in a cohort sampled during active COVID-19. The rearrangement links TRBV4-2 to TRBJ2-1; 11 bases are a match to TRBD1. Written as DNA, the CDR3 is TGTGCCAGCAGCCCAAGCCCGGGGACAGGGGGTGGGGGTGAGCAGTTCTTC. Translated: CASSPSPGTGGGGEQFF.